This is a list of T cell receptor beta chains from one sample in a study of OX40 agonist ivuxolimab in advanced cancers. Using immunoSEQ multiplex PCR, the repertoire was profiled, and TCRdb retains in-frame clones only, with some absent. The repertoire consists of around 90,000 clones, with 70% to 90% occurring once and the leading ten covering roughly 4.9%. This sample comprised CD4+ or CD8+ T cells sorted from blood, obtained in a trial of the OX40 agonist ivuxolimab. These receptors were taken from an adult with an advanced solid tumor such as melanoma, head and neck, liver or kidney cancer. Both conserved end residues are part of each CDR3. A D gene is named only where the DNA matches it firmly. A row's size may be missing; if present it is once, few, many or a size class.

size: NA
D: NA
J: TRBJ1-2
V: TRBV5-4
DNA: TGTGCCAGCAGCTCGGCGGGGAACTATGGCTACACCTTC
CDR3: CASSSAGNYGYTF

size: NA
D: NA
J: TRBJ1-4
V: TRBV30
DNA: TGTGCCTGGAGTTTCCCCCAACAGGGTTCAGTTGAAAAACTGTTTTTT
CDR3: CAWSFPQQGSVEKLFF

size: NA
D: NA
J: TRBJ1-5
V: TRBV6-5
DNA: TGTGCCAGCAGTTACCGGGAGACCAATCAGCCCCAGCATTTT
CDR3: CASSYRETNQPQHF

size: NA
D: NA
J: TRBJ1-3
V: TRBV28
DNA: TGTGCAAGCGGACGGAGGCGGACTGGAAACACCATATATTTT
CDR3: CASGRRRTGNTIYF

size: NA
D: NA
J: TRBJ2-7
V: TRBV2
DNA: TGTGCCAGCAGTGAATCAATCTACGAGCAGTACTTC
CDR3: CASSESIYEQYF

size: NA
D: TRBD1
J: TRBJ1-6
V: TRBV27
DNA: TGTGCCAGCAGTTTAGACAGGGTTTGGTCACCCCTCCACTTT
CDR3: CASSLDRVWSPLHF

size: NA
D: NA
J: TRBJ2-2
V: TRBV11-3
DNA: TGTGCCAGCAGCTTAACAGGCACCGGGGAGCTGTTTTTT
CDR3: CASSLTGTGELFF

size: once
D: NA
J: TRBJ1-1
V: TRBV12-5
DNA: TGTGCTAGTGGTTTGGCAGAGAACACTGAAGCTTTCTTT
CDR3: CASGLAENTEAFF

size: NA
D: NA
J: TRBJ1-2
V: TRBV7-9
DNA: TGTGCCAGCAGCCCCCGACGGGGGGACTATGGCTACACCTTC
CDR3: CASSPRRGDYGYTF

size: NA
D: NA
J: TRBJ1-4
V: TRBV6-5
DNA: TGTGCCAGCAGCGAGCGGGGTAATGAAAAACTGTTTTTT
CDR3: CASSERGNEKLFF

size: NA
D: NA
J: TRBJ2-7
V: TRBV29-1
DNA: TGCAGCGTTGGATTTGGGGGGTATTCCTACGAGCAGTACTTC
CDR3: CSVGFGGYSYEQYF

size: NA
D: NA
J: TRBJ2-1
V: TRBV5-1
DNA: TGCGCCAGCAGTGGCGTGGGGAGCTCCTACAATGAGCAGTTCTTC
CDR3: CASSGVGSSYNEQFF

size: NA
D: NA
J: TRBJ1-1
V: TRBV5-1
DNA: TGCGCCAGCAGCAGAACGTCCAGGGGTGGCACTGAAGCTTTCTTT
CDR3: CASSRTSRGGTEAFF

size: few
D: NA
J: TRBJ2-3
V: TRBV6-5
DNA: TGTGCCAGCAGTTACACAAGGACACGCACAGATACGCAGTATTTT
CDR3: CASSYTRTRTDTQYF

size: NA
D: TRBD1
J: TRBJ2-2
V: TRBV2
DNA: TGTGCCAGCAGTGAAGAGGGGGCCCTCACCGGGGAGCTGTTTTTT
CDR3: CASSEEGALTGELFF

size: NA
D: NA
J: TRBJ1-2
V: TRBV7-9
DNA: TGTGCCAGCAGCTTCGCCGGGACAACTAACTATGGCTACACCTTC
CDR3: CASSFAGTTNYGYTF

size: NA
D: TRBD2
J: TRBJ2-3
V: TRBV5-1
DNA: TGCGCCAGCAGCTTACCGGGACTAGCGGGAGGCTTTGTCCCAGATACGCAGTATTTT
CDR3: CASSLPGLAGGFVPDTQYF

size: few
D: NA
J: TRBJ1-5
V: TRBV6-1
DNA: TGTGCCAGCAGGGACAATAGCAATCAGCCCCAGCATTTT
CDR3: CASRDNSNQPQHF

size: NA
D: NA
J: TRBJ1-5
V: TRBV19
DNA: TGTGCCAGTAGTCCGGGGGGGGACGGAGTTGGCAATCAGCCCCAGCATTTT
CDR3: CASSPGGDGVGNQPQHF

size: NA
D: TRBD1
J: TRBJ1-2
V: TRBV4-3
DNA: TGCGCCAGCAGCCTTGACAGGGGCAGTGGCTACACCTTC
CDR3: CASSLDRGSGYTF

size: once
D: NA
J: TRBJ2-1
V: TRBV2
DNA: TGTGCCAGCAGTGAGCAAGGAGATGAGCAGTTCTTC
CDR3: CASSEQGDEQFF

size: NA
D: TRBD1
J: TRBJ1-5
V: TRBV25-1
DNA: TGTGCCAGCAGTGGGTGGACAGGAGATCAGCCCCAGCATTTT
CDR3: CASSGWTGDQPQHF

size: NA
D: NA
J: TRBJ1-4
V: TRBV5-8
DNA: TGTGCCAGCAGCTTGATGACAAGATCTAATGAAAAACTGTTTTTT
CDR3: CASSLMTRSNEKLFF

size: NA
D: NA
J: TRBJ2-1
V: TRBV28
DNA: TGTGCCAGCAGTTTACCTTCAACAGGTTTCAATGAGCAGTTCTTC
CDR3: CASSLPSTGFNEQFF

size: NA
D: NA
J: TRBJ1-2
V: TRBV19
DNA: TGTGCCAGTAGTAACGACCGTAACTATGGCTACACCTTC
CDR3: CASSNDRNYGYTF

size: NA
D: NA
J: TRBJ1-1
V: TRBV18
DNA: TGTGCCAGCTCACCGTCTCAACCGGGTATTGGTGAAGCTTTCTTT
CDR3: CASSPSQPGIGEAFF

size: NA
D: TRBD1
J: TRBJ1-1
V: TRBV30
DNA: TGTGCCTGGGGCCGGGACAGGGGCGCTGAAGCTTTCTTT
CDR3: CAWGRDRGAEAFF

size: NA
D: NA
J: TRBJ1-1
V: TRBV29-1
DNA: TGCAGCGTTCATGACAGTGGCACTGAAGCTTTCTTT
CDR3: CSVHDSGTEAFF

size: once
D: NA
J: TRBJ1-1
V: TRBV29-1
DNA: TGCAGCGTTGGGGGAATAGGCACTGAAGCTTTCTTT
CDR3: CSVGGIGTEAFF